The entry below describes one T cell receptor beta chain. This record belongs to a study of blood T cell repertoires in COVID-19. Study overall: Collection of acute and convalescent COVID-19 samples took place in the United States, Italy and Spain. The analysed material was cDNA or gDNA that came from T cells, B-cell-depleted T cells, or PBMCs.

Methods used by the authors: Nucleated cell number was recorded as an estimate derived from reference gene primer amplification. Repertoires were generated with immunoSEQ multiplex PCR, while TCRdb's copy carries only in-frame clones and drops some. V and J calls and clone size are given by that table; D and trimming were obtained from the DNA. The sample contains 110,000 or so clones, over 75% of which appear only once. This CDR3 has 18 amino acids. Germline V gene data show CDR1 as LGHDT and CDR2 as YNNKEL (reference sequence). The J segment lost 0 bases and the V segment lost 1 base, leaving 4 bases of the junction unmatched.

This TCR derives from a man aged 45 to 65 with acute or convalescent COVID-19. This sequence joins TRBV3-1 (or the pseudogene TRBV3-2) and TRBJ2-6; 9 nucleotides line up with TRBD1. What was sequenced was peripheral blood. CDR3 bases: TGTGCCAGCAGCCAAGTGGGACAGGGATTCTCTGGGGCCAACGTCCTGACTTTC. Translation gives CASSQVGQGFSGANVLTF.